The 28 T cell receptor beta chains presented below share a single source sample, sequenced in a study of shared clonotypes between healthy human individuals. The protocol was immunoSEQ multiplex PCR, while the TCRdb copy is restricted to in-frame clones and leaves out a portion. The data hold more than 1,200,000 clones, with around 98.5% observed a single time. Specimen: naive CD4+ T cells sorted from blood. The subset here: CD45RA+ positively selected. These receptors were taken from a young man in good health.

The rearrangement joins TRBV7-2 to TRBJ1-4; tentative D call: TRBD1 (5 bases). This CDR3 is 15 amino acids long. Trimming cost V 1 base and J 5 bases, with 11 bases left between them. Germline V lookup: CDR1 SGHTA, CDR2 FQGNSA. The CDR3 loop reads CASSLGQSPNEKLFF. CDR3 nucleotide sequence: TGTGCCAGCAGCTTAGGACAGTCCCCCAATGAAAAACTGTTTTTT. Combining the CDR3 with reference TRBV7-2 and TRBJ1-4 gives the whole variable domain GAGVSQSPSNKVTEKGKDVELRCDPISGHTALYWYRQSLGQGLEFLIYFQGNSAPDKSGLPSDRFSAERTGGSVSTLTIQRTQQEDSAVYLCASSLGQSPNEKLFFGSGTQLSVL.

This rearrangement joins TRBV19 to TRBJ2-1; 10 positions match TRBD2. The germline V gene has CDR1 LNHDA and CDR2 SQIVND (reference sequence). J lost 0 bases, V lost 4 bases, and 9 bases had no gene match. There are 18 residues in the CDR3. DNA for the CDR3: TGTGCCAGTAGTAAGGGACTAGCGTTTACGAGCTCCTACAATGAGCAGTTCTTC. Protein: CASSKGLAFTSSYNEQFF.

V is TRBV7-9 and J is TRBJ2-7; weak D call: TRBD2 (5 bases). The CDR3 spans 13 residues. Between the trimmed V and J ends, which lost 0 bases and 9 bases, there was a span of 12 bases. Per germline, CDR1 SEHNR and CDR2 FQNEAQ (reference sequence). The CDR3 sequence: CASSLARAGGQYF. In DNA form, the CDR3 reads TGTGCCAGCAGCTTAGCCAGAGCTGGAGGGCAGTACTTC.

About this clone: Other nucleotide sequences from this sample produce the same CDR3. CDR3 sequence (DNA): TGTGCCAGCAGTTTATCTCACACCGGGGAGCTGTTTTTT. Amino acid sequence: CASSLSHTGELFF. V gene TRBV28 combines with J gene TRBJ2-2, with D hard to call. The CDR3 length is 13 residues. The germline V gene has CDR1 MDHEN and CDR2 SYDVKM. V was cut by 1 base and J by 3 bases, with 3 bases left in between.

This chain connects TRBV15 to TRBJ2-4; TRBD2 agrees at 8 bases. The CDR3 contains 14 residues. The germline V gene encodes CDR1 LNHNV and CDR2 YYDKDF (reference sequence). V lost 5 bases and J lost 9; bases outside the gene matches: 9. CDR3 protein: CATSASGRKGIQYF. The CDR3 nucleotides read TGTGCCACCAGCGCCAGCGGGAGAAAGGGCATTCAGTACTTC. Looking up the rest from reference TRBV15 and TRBJ2-4 gives the full variable domain: DAMVIQNPRYQVTQFGKPVTLSCSQTLNHNVMYWYQQKSSQAPKLLFHYYDKDFNNEADTPDNFQSRRPNTSFCFLDIRSPGLGDTAMYLCATSASGRKGIQYFGAGTRLSVL.

Comments on this clone: Relative to the germline gene, one junction end is altered; a read error may explain this. The chain carries TRBV7-7 and TRBJ2-5; 14 nucleotides align to TRBD2. This CDR3 is built from 15 residues. CDR1 SSHAT and CDR2 FNYEAQ come from the germline V gene (reference sequence). The CDR3 region is CASSPGLAGAETQYF. The CDR3 DNA reads as TGTGCTAGCAGCCCGGGACTAGCGGGAGCAGAGACCCAGTACTTC.

This clone was observed a single time. The chain links TRBV28 to TRBJ2-1, with D uncertain. In germline, CDR1 is MDHEN, CDR2 SYDVKM. V dropped 7 bases and J dropped 2 bases, with 15 bases sitting between them. The CDR3 extends over 15 amino acids. CDR3 region: CASNSPTAAYNEQFF. CDR3 sequence (DNA): TGTGCCAGCAACAGCCCCACCGCAGCCTACAATGAGCAGTTCTTC. Full variable domain (rest looked up from reference TRBV28 and TRBJ2-1): DVKVTQSSRYLVKRTGEKVFLECVQDMDHENMFWYRQDPGLGLRLIYFSYDVKMKEKGDIPEGYSVSREKKERFSLILESASTNQTSMYLCASNSPTAAYNEQFFGPGTRLTVL.

V and J are TRBV6-1 and TRBJ2-2, with 12 bases fitting TRBD2. The CDR3 extends over 15 amino acids. CDR1 is MNHNS and CDR2 is SASEGT in the germline V gene. The J segment lost 7 bases and the V segment lost 5 bases, leaving 5 bases of the junction unmatched. CDR3 loop: CASSLTSGSIGELFF. CDR3 nucleotides: TGTGCCAGCAGTCTGACTAGCGGGAGTATCGGGGAGCTGTTTTTT.

The chain is built from TRBV27 and TRBJ2-1, with TRBD2 matching over 9 bases. The germline gives CDR1 MNHEY, CDR2 SMNVEV (reference sequence). The CDR3 covers 17 residues. With 5 bases clipped from V and 3 bases from J, the junction kept 11 bases outside the gene matches. CDR3 sequence (DNA): TGTGCCAGCAGTAGGACTGGAGGTAGCGGGAGCTACAATGAGCAGTTCTTC. It translates to CASSRTGGSGSYNEQFF.

The chain recombines TRBV4-3 with TRBJ2-1; 9 positions agree with TRBD1. The CDR3 spans 13 residues. V lost 3 bases to trimming and J lost 15 bases; unmatched junction nucleotides: 9. The germline CDR1 and CDR2 sequences are LGHNA and YSLEER. The CDR3 reads CASSQDSGQGMFF. CDR3 nucleotide sequence: TGCGCCAGCAGCCAGGACTCCGGACAGGGGATGTTCTTC.

This rearrangement joins TRBV19 to TRBJ1-2; 7 bases align to TRBD1. The V gene end was trimmed by 6 bases and the J gene end by 7 bases; junction bases not matched to a gene: 8. The CDR3 length is 13 residues. Germline lookup yields CDR1 LNHDA and CDR2 SQIVND (reference sequence). The CDR3 DNA sequence: TGTGCCAGTAGCAGGGACAGTAACGCTGGCTACACCTTC. Protein sequence: CASSRDSNAGYTF.

The chain carries TRBV7-9 and TRBJ1-5; maybe TRBD1 (6 bases). Germline assignment: CDR1 SEHNR and CDR2 FQNEAQ (reference sequence). This CDR3 spans 14 amino acids. V was pared by 4 bases and J by 6 bases, with 13 bases between. The chain's CDR3 is CASSSPGEAQPQHF. The CDR3 nucleotides read TGTGCCAGCAGCTCCCCAGGGGAGGCTCAGCCCCAGCATTTT. Combining the CDR3 with reference TRBV7-9 and TRBJ1-5 gives the whole variable domain DTGVSQNPRHKITKRGQNVTFRCDPISEHNRLYWYRQTLGQGPEFLTYFQNEAQLEKSRLLSDRFSAERPKGSFSTLEIQRTEQGDSAMYLCASSSPGEAQPQHFGDGTRLSIL.

As to this clone: Other DNA sequences in this sample translate to the same CDR3. J is TRBJ2-3 and V is TRBV5-1; the match to TRBD2 covers 7 bases. CDR3 length equals 14 residues. V lost 7 bases to trimming and J lost 0 bases; unmatched junction nucleotides: 5. Germline values: CDR1 SGHRS, CDR2 YFSETQ. In DNA, the CDR3 is TGCGCCAGCGGGCCCGGGGGGAGCACAGATACGCAGTATTTT. It is translated as CASGPGGSTDTQYF.

As regards this clone: Other DNA sequences in this sample translate to the same CDR3. V and J are TRBV7-2 and TRBJ2-1; D gene uncertain. Germline loops: CDR1 SGHTA, CDR2 FQGNSA. The CDR3 length is 13 residues. V lost 1 base, J lost 4 bases, and 5 bases lay in between. The CDR3 sequence: CASSLGLYNEQFF. The DNA of the CDR3 is TGTGCCAGCAGCTTAGGGCTTTACAATGAGCAGTTCTTC.

The table lists this clone with a count of one. CDR3 bases: TGTGCCAGCAGCCAATCACGGTCCAGCTATTACTCCTACAATGAGCAGTTCTTC. Translating gives CASSQSRSSYYSYNEQFF. This sequence joins TRBV7-8 and TRBJ2-1, with unresolved D. Germline V gene sequence: CDR1 SGHVS, CDR2 FQNEAQ. Trimming took off 5 bases at V and 0 bases at J, with 20 bases between the two ends. This CDR3 comprises 18 residues.

J is TRBJ2-5 and V is TRBV5-4; perhaps TRBD1 as D (6 bases). The CDR3 runs 14 residues. V was trimmed by 4 bases and J by 5 bases, leaving 15 bases between them. Germline CDR1 SGHNT, CDR2 YYREEE (reference sequence). DNA of the CDR3: TGTGCCAGCAGCAGCCGGACAGATACGGAGACCCAGTACTTC. Residues: CASSSRTDTETQYF.

J is TRBJ2-1 and V is TRBV18; TRBD2 matches at 10 bases. The CDR3 sequence is 15 residues long. V was clipped by 5 bases and J by 3 bases; unmatched bases: 4. Germline V lookup: CDR1 KGHSH, CDR2 LQKENI. The CDR3, as DNA: TGTGCCAGCTCAAAAGGACTAGCGGACTACAATGAGCAGTTCTTC. It translates to CASSKGLADYNEQFF.

This rearrangement joins TRBV5-1 to TRBJ2-1; 8 bases match TRBD2. Trimming at V came to 0 bases and at J to 8 bases, leaving 10 bases not matched to a gene. Germline V gives CDR1 SGHRS, CDR2 YFSETQ. CDR3 size: 16 residues. CDR3 in DNA: TGCGCCAGCAGCTTGGGGACCCAAGCGGGAGCCTATGAGCAGTTCTTC. As protein: CASSLGTQAGAYEQFF. The entire variable domain, with the rest obtained from reference TRBV5-1 and TRBJ2-1, is as follows: KAGVTQTPRYLIKTRGQQVTLSCSPISGHRSVSWYQQTPGQGLQFLFEYFSETQRNKGNFPGRFSGRQFSNSRSEMNVSTLELGDSALYLCASSLGTQAGAYEQFFGPGTRLTVL.

This chain joins TRBV7-2 and TRBJ1-5, with D possibly TRBD1 on 6 matching bases. This CDR3 contains 13 residues. CDR1 is SGHTA, CDR2 FQGNSA, per germline. V was trimmed by 1 base and J by 7 bases, leaving 8 bases between them. CDR3 residues: CASSLDREQPQHF. The CDR3 bases are TGTGCCAGCAGCTTAGACAGGGAGCAGCCCCAGCATTTT.

V is TRBV7-8 and J is TRBJ1-5, with a possible D match to TRBD1 (5 bases). Germline V gene sequence: CDR1 SGHVS, CDR2 FQNEAQ. Trimming left V 2 bases short and J 0 bases short, with 26 bases between. The CDR3 contains 21 residues. In DNA form, the CDR3 reads TGTGCCAGCAGCTTAAACCGTAGGGGCAGCCAAAGTCCTGATAGCAATCAGCCCCAGCATTTT. It codes for CASSLNRRGSQSPDSNQPQHF.

This clone was observed once. The chain is built from TRBV10-1 and TRBJ2-1; the D is unclear. V was clipped by 6 bases and J by 8 bases, with 11 bases between them. The CDR3 is 12 amino acids. Germline V gives CDR1 WNHNN, CDR2 SYGVQD (reference sequence). The CDR3 nucleotides read TGCGCCAGCAGCCATGTCGGCGATGAGCAGTTCTTC. Its protein is CASSHVGDEQFF.

V and J are TRBV7-2 and TRBJ2-7; 7 bases are a match to TRBD2. Germline V gene data show CDR1 as SGHTA and CDR2 as FQGNSA. After removal of 5 bases from V and 2 bases from J, the junction contained 12 bases not matched to a gene. CDR3 length: 16 amino acids. The CDR3 nucleotides are TGTGCCAGCAGCCTCCGGCGACCTAGCGGAACCTACGAGCAGTACTTC. This translates into CASSLRRPSGTYEQYF.

This rearrangement joins TRBV4-3 to TRBJ1-5; no clear D gene. This CDR3 contains 15 residues. Germline loops: CDR1 LGHNA, CDR2 YSLEER. Trimming removed 0 bases from V and 1 base from J, with 7 bases in between. For the CDR3, the DNA is TGCGCCAGCAGCCAAGAGTTGCTGAGCAATCAGCCCCAGCATTTT. Translating gives CASSQELLSNQPQHF.

This rearrangement joins TRBV7-9 to TRBJ2-7; D call uncertain. The germline V and J ends were trimmed by 3 bases and 6 bases, with 18 bases remaining between them. CDR1 and CDR2 (germline): SEHNR, FQNEAQ (reference sequence). CDR3 length equals 15 residues. For the CDR3, the DNA is TGTGCCAGCAGCTTTGATGGTTATAGCTCTAGCGAGCAGTACTTC. It translates to CASSFDGYSSSEQYF.

The count of this clone is one. Other DNA sequences in this sample translate to the same CDR3. V is TRBV5-1 and J is TRBJ1-1, with D hard to call. Trimming took off 2 bases at V and 0 bases at J, with 5 bases between the two ends. This CDR3 region has 13 residues. Germline V gene data show CDR1 as SGHRS and CDR2 as YFSETQ. The chain's CDR3 is CASSLSVNTEAFF. CDR3 coding DNA: TGCGCCAGCAGCTTATCAGTGAACACTGAAGCTTTCTTT.

V usage is TRBV6-5 and J usage is TRBJ1-2, with D possibly TRBD1 on 5 matching bases. Trimming cost V 6 bases and J 6 bases, with 20 bases left between them. Germline V gives CDR1 MNHEY, CDR2 SVGAGI. The length of the CDR3 is 15 residues. The CDR3 here is CASSLLGPGTHGYTF. In DNA, the CDR3 is TGTGCCAGCAGCCTACTAGGCCCGGGGACCCATGGCTACACCTTC.

The V call is TRBV19, the J call TRBJ2-3, with TRBD2 as a possible D gene (5 bases). The CDR3 contains 15 residues. Germline lookup yields CDR1 LNHDA and CDR2 SQIVND (reference sequence). Trimming shortened V by 8 bases and J by 3 bases, and 18 bases separated the two germline ends. CDR3 residues: CASRISGSGTDTQYF. CDR3 bases: TGTGCCAGTCGGATAAGCGGCAGTGGGACAGATACGCAGTATTTT.

This chain links TRBV11-2 with TRBJ2-1, with D hard to call. In germline, CDR1 is SGHAT, CDR2 FQNNGV. CDR3 length: 15 residues. Trimming pared 1 base from V and 3 bases from J, leaving 10 bases between. The CDR3 sequence: CASSLGSGSYNEQFF. The CDR3 nucleotides read TGTGCCAGCAGCTTAGGGTCGGGTAGCTACAATGAGCAGTTCTTC.